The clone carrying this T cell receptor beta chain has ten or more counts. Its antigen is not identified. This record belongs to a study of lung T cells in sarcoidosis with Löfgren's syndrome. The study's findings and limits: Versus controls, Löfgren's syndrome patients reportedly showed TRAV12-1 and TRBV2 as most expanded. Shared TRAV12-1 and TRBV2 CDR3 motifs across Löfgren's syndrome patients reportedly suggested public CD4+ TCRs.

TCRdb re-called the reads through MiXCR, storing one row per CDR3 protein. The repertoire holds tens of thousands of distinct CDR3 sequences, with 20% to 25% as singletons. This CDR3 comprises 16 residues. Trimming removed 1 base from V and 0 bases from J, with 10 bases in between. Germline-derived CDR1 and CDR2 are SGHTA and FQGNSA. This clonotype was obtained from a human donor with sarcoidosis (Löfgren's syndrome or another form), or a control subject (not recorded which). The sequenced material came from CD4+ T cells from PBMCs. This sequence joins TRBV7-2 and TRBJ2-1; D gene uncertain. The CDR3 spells CASSLGVRSSYNEQFF. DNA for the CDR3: TGTGCCAGCAGCTTAGGCGTCAGGAGCTCCTACAATGAGCAGTTCTTC.